These T cell receptor beta chains were read from a single sample in a study of shared clonotypes between healthy human individuals. The repertoire was sequenced with immunoSEQ multiplex PCR; TCRdb's copy has only in-frame clones and lacks some. The table includes about 2 million clones, approximately 94% detected once. The specimen was naive CD8+ T cells sorted from blood. The receptors were gathered from a man younger than 30 in good health. Each CDR3 is given with its conserved first and last residue. Fields, in order: CDR3 protein, CDR3 DNA, clone size, J gene, V gene, D gene. The D gene is left open where the match is weak. Clone size is shown for a subset of rows, as once, few, many or a class of expanded clone.

CASSLTVNSPLHF	TGTGCCAGCAGCTTGACAGTTAATTCACCCCTCCACTTT	NA	TRBJ1-6	TRBV11-3	NA
CASSLLSSYGNQPQHF	TGTGCCAGCAGTTTATTATCGAGTTACGGCAATCAGCCCCAGCATTTT	NA	TRBJ1-5	TRBV28	NA
CASSPNLLAGEERELFF	TGTGCCAGCAGCCCTAACCTACTAGCGGGAGAAGAACGGGAGCTGTTTTTT	once	TRBJ2-2	TRBV5-4	TRBD2
CASSYYSGTEYGYTF	TGTGCCAGCAGCTATTATTCCGGGACGGAATATGGCTACACCTTC	NA	TRBJ1-2	TRBV7-8	NA
CASSPVAANTGELFF	TGCGCCAGCAGCCCCGTAGCGGCGAACACCGGGGAGCTGTTTTTT	many	TRBJ2-2	TRBV4-3	NA
CSVSSDSYEQYF	TGCAGCGTGTCTTCCGATTCCTACGAGCAGTACTTC	NA	TRBJ2-7	TRBV29-1	NA
CAWSPETGNYEQYF	TGTGCCTGGAGTCCGGAGACAGGAAACTACGAGCAGTACTTC	NA	TRBJ2-7	TRBV30	NA
CASSRGAVQETQYF	TGTGCCAGCAGCCGCGGGGCAGTCCAAGAGACCCAGTACTTC	NA	TRBJ2-5	TRBV6-5	NA
CASSVGVSLEQYF	TGTGCCAGCAGCGTAGGGGTTTCGTTAGAGCAGTACTTC	once	TRBJ2-7	TRBV9	NA
CASSGTEKLFF	TGTGCCAGCAGTGGTACGGAAAAACTGTTTTTT	once	TRBJ1-4	TRBV7-9	NA
CASSSEGQDNYEQYF	TGTGCCAGCAGCTCTGAAGGACAAGACAACTACGAGCAGTACTTC	NA	TRBJ2-7	TRBV13	NA
CASSVRWDRVDGNQPQHF	TGTGCCAGTAGTGTACGATGGGACAGGGTGGACGGCAATCAGCCCCAGCATTTT	NA	TRBJ1-5	TRBV19	TRBD1
CASSVAGGYEQYF	TGTGCCAGCAGCGTAGCGGGAGGTTACGAGCAGTACTTC	NA	TRBJ2-7	TRBV7-9	TRBD2
CATIPPSTDTQYF	TGTGCCACCATCCCCCCTAGCACAGATACGCAGTATTTT	NA	TRBJ2-3	TRBV27	NA
CASSLGKGRAEAFF	TGTGCCAGCAGTTTAGGGAAGGGCAGGGCTGAAGCTTTCTTT	NA	TRBJ1-1	TRBV27	NA
CASKSGSGEQYF	TGCGCCAGCAAATCGGGGTCGGGGGAGCAGTACTTC	NA	TRBJ2-7	TRBV4-1	NA
CASSVGFGYEQYF	TGTGCCAGCAGCGTTGGGTTTGGCTACGAGCAGTACTTC	NA	TRBJ2-7	TRBV7-8	NA
CASSLRGVETQYF	TGCGCCAGCAGCTTACGGGGGGTGGAGACCCAGTACTTC	NA	TRBJ2-5	TRBV5-1	TRBD2
CASSPGTGYEQYF	TGTGCTAGCAGCCCCGGGACAGGATACGAGCAGTACTTC	NA	TRBJ2-7	TRBV7-7	TRBD1
CASSYDGTVNTEAFF	TGTGCCAGCAGTTACGACGGGACGGTTAACACTGAAGCTTTCTTT	NA	TRBJ1-1	TRBV6-6	NA
CASSPPFGGGTDTQYF	TGTGCCAGCAGTCCCCCCTTTGGGGGAGGCACAGATACGCAGTATTTT	NA	TRBJ2-3	TRBV2	NA
CASSFATGTGIEPQHF	TGTGCCAGTAGTTTCGCGACCGGGACAGGGATTGAGCCCCAGCATTTT	NA	TRBJ1-5	TRBV19	TRBD1
CASSTSGPAGELFF	TGTGCCAGTAGTACTAGCGGGCCAGCCGGGGAGCTGTTTTTT	NA	TRBJ2-2	TRBV19	TRBD2